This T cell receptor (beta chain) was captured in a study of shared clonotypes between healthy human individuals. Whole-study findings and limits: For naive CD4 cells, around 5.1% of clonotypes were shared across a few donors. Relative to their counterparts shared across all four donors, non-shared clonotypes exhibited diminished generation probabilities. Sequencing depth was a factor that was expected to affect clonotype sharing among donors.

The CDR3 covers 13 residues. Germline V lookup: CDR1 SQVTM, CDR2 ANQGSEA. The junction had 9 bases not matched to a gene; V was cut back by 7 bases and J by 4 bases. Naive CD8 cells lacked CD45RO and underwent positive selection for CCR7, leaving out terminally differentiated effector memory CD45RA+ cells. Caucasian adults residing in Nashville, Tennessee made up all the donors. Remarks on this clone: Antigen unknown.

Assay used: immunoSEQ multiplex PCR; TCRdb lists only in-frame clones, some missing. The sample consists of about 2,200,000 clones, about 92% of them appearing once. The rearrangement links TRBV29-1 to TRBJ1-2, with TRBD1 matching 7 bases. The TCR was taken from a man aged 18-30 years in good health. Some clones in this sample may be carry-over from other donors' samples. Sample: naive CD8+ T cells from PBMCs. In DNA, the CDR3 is TGCAGCGCCTACAGGGGAGATGGCTATGGCTACACCTTC. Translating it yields CSAYRGDGYGYTF.